Given below is one T cell receptor beta chain in context. The sample belongs to a study of radiation and T cells in renal cell carcinoma. Sequencing was performed with immunoSEQ multiplex PCR; in TCRdb, only in-frame clones are kept and a portion is missing. The sample records around 120,000 clones, over 75% being singletons. The V gene's germline CDR1 is MGHRA and CDR2 YSYEKL. Unmatched junction bases numbered 3, after V lost 3 bases and J lost 2 bases. The CDR3 runs 14 residues. As for time point: blood 2 weeks post-SBRT. As for treatment: 15 Gy SBRT to primary tumor, nephrectomy 4 weeks later. Blood was sampled at baseline, 2 weeks and 4 weeks after SBRT.

This material consisted of blood, taken from a patient whose treatment included radiotherapy and nephrectomy. The chain couples TRBV4-1 to TRBJ2-7, with 8 bases that match TRBD1. The clonotype comes from a woman aged 60-75 years with renal cell carcinoma. The CDR3 sequence is CASSQTDRAYEQYF. In nucleotides, the CDR3 is TGCGCCAGCAGCCAGACGGACAGGGCCTACGAGCAGTACTTC.